The 20 T cell receptor beta chains presented below share a single source sample, sequenced in a study of blood T cells in healthy people across ages. For the second PCR, which ran for about 6 to 11 cycles, a sample-barcoded 5' primer and a J-beta primer mix were used. TCRdb fed the 5' RACE reads into MiXCR, producing one record per CDR3 protein. The repertoire holds about 620,000 distinct CDR3 sequences, with around a fifth as singletons. The sequenced sample was blood. The receptor source for this set is a man aged 70 or older in good health.

A few counts support this clonotype. The chain couples TRBV3-1 to TRBJ1-1; D may be TRBD1 (6 bases). CDR3 length: 15 residues. The germline gives CDR1 LGHDT, CDR2 YNNKEL (reference sequence). Trimming took 4 bases from V and 1 from J, leaving 13 bases between them. The CDR3 loop is CASSLGQPANTEAFF. CDR3 DNA: TGTGCCAGCAGCCTAGGACAGCCGGCGAACACTGAAGCTTTCTTT.

This clonotype was observed a handful of times. The V gene is TRBV5-1, the J gene TRBJ2-5; 11 bases align to TRBD1. V lost 1 base to trimming and J lost 1 base; unmatched junction nucleotides: 3. In germline, CDR1 is SGHRS, CDR2 YFSETQ. There are 16 residues in the CDR3. The CDR3 is CASSLRGTGGQETQYF. The CDR3 coding sequence is TGCGCCAGCAGCTTGCGCGGGACAGGGGGCCAAGAGACCCAGTACTTC.

The gene calls are TRBV2 and TRBJ2-5; D unresolved. The CDR3 runs to 13 residues. V lost 4 bases to trimming and J lost 4 bases, with 10 bases between them. Per germline, CDR1 SNHLY and CDR2 FYNNEI. For the CDR3, the DNA is TGTGCCAGCAGTGGACGTTACGGAGAGACCCAGTACTTC. Protein product: CASSGRYGETQYF.

This chain joins TRBV12-3 or TRBV12-4 and TRBJ2-7; 9 nucleotides line up with TRBD2. Trimming removed 5 bases from V and 5 bases from J; junction bases left unmatched: 7. This CDR3 is 14 amino acids long. The CDR3 DNA reads TGTGCCAGCAGTCCACAGGGACTAGCCCACGAGCAGTACTTC. Translation: CASSPQGLAHEQYF.

The chain couples TRBV7-2 to TRBJ2-5, with D possibly being TRBD1 (5 bases). From germline, CDR1 is SGHTA and CDR2 FQGNSA. CDR3 size: 15 residues. The V and J ends lost 5 bases and 1 base respectively, with 14 bases between them. The chain's CDR3 is CASSTLGVSQETQYF. The CDR3 nucleotides read TGTGCCAGCAGCACTTTAGGGGTGAGCCAAGAGACCCAGTACTTC.

The genes are TRBV20-1 and TRBJ1-1, with D possibly TRBD1 on 6 matching bases. The germline V and J ends were trimmed by 2 bases and 5 bases, with 21 bases remaining between them. Germline lookup yields CDR1 DFQATT and CDR2 SNEGSKA (reference sequence). This CDR3 contains 16 residues. CDR3 sequence: CSARKGLGGFRTEAFF. The DNA for the CDR3 is TGCAGTGCTAGAAAGGGGTTGGGGGGCTTTAGGACTGAAGCTTTCTTT.

The chain is built from TRBV15 and TRBJ2-5; 8 nucleotides line up with TRBD1. Germline V lookup: CDR1 LNHNV, CDR2 YYDKDF (reference sequence). The V segment lost 4 bases and the J segment 5 bases; nucleotides outside the gene matches: 12. The CDR3 covers 16 residues. As DNA, the CDR3 is TGTGCCACCAGCATTCCCGGACAGGGAGGATGGGAGACCCAGTACTTC. Translating it yields CATSIPGQGGWETQYF.

This clonotype showed up just once. The V call is TRBV20-1, the J call TRBJ2-5; 9 nucleotides agree with TRBD2. Unmatched junction bases numbered 19, after V lost 2 bases and J lost 6 bases. The CDR3 extends over 18 amino acids. CDR1 is DFQATT, CDR2 SNEGSKA, per germline (reference sequence). In nucleotides, the CDR3 is TGCAGTGCTAGATTAGCCTACGCTAGCGGGATCGAGGGAAAGACCCAGTACTTC. It yields the protein CSARLAYASGIEGKTQYF.

This clonotype was picked up a small number of times. The chain links TRBV28 to TRBJ1-5; 11 bases match TRBD1. With 5 bases clipped from V and 5 bases from J, the junction kept 2 bases outside the gene matches. The CDR3 contains 14 residues. CDR1 and CDR2 (germline): MDHEN, SYDVKM. CDR3 coding DNA: TGTGCCAGCAGTGGACAGGGGGCAGATCAGCCCCAGCATTTT. It encodes CASSGQGADQPQHF. Full variable domain (missing parts from reference TRBV28 and TRBJ1-5): DVKVTQSSRYLVKRTGEKVFLECVQDMDHENMFWYRQDPGLGLRLIYFSYDVKMKEKGDIPEGYSVSREKKERFSLILESASTNQTSMYLCASSGQGADQPQHFGDGTRLSIL.

The gene calls are TRBV7-9 and TRBJ2-7, with D possibly matching TRBD1 (6 bases). Germline-derived CDR1 and CDR2 are SEHNR and FQNEAQ (reference sequence). With 1 base removed from V and 5 bases from J, the gap between germline ends came to 18 bases. The CDR3 length is 16 residues. The CDR3 coding sequence is TGTGCCAGCAGCTTAGTAGGAATGGGGGCTGTGAACGAGCAGTACTTC. Amino acids: CASSLVGMGAVNEQYF.

This chain connects TRBV7-9 to TRBJ2-5, with 8 bases aligning to TRBD2. The CDR3 spans 16 residues. CDR1 SEHNR and CDR2 FQNEAQ come from the germline V gene (reference sequence). The trim removed 5 bases at V and 5 bases at J, leaving 13 bases unmatched. CDR3 bases: TGTGCCAGCAGCGTTGGTGGGAGCGGGAGTTTGGAGACCCAGTACTTC. It is translated as CASSVGGSGSLETQYF.

The chain uses TRBV28 and TRBJ2-5, with 12 nucleotides matching TRBD2. The end of the DNA fits TRBJ2-7 better, so the J call may be wrong. Germline V gene lookup returns CDR1 MDHEN and CDR2 SYDVKM. The CDR3 extends over 15 amino acids. The CDR3 DNA reads TGTGCCAGCAGTCCTCCCGGGACTAGCGGGCACGAGCAGTACTTC. Amino acids: CASSPPGTSGHEQYF.

This clonotype was seen only a few times. V usage is TRBV7-9 and J usage is TRBJ2-1; no reliable D call. V gave up 1 base and J gave up 9 bases, with 10 bases separating them. The CDR3 totals 13 residues. Germline CDR1 is SEHNR and CDR2 is FQNEAQ (reference sequence). In DNA form, the CDR3 reads TGTGCCAGCAGCTTAGATGGCTTGGTTGAGCAGTTCTTC. Its protein product is CASSLDGLVEQFF.

The V and J genes are TRBV12-3 or TRBV12-4 and TRBJ1-5; 11 bases line up with TRBD1. V lost 6 bases to trimming and J lost 0 bases; unmatched junction nucleotides: 1. CDR3 length equals 15 residues. This chain's CDR3 is CASRGQGASNQPQHF. For the CDR3, the DNA is TGTGCCAGCAGAGGACAGGGGGCTAGCAATCAGCCCCAGCATTTT.

This chain joins TRBV6-5 and TRBJ1-2; the D gene is possibly TRBD1 (5 bases). This CDR3 region has 13 residues. V was cut by 6 bases and J by 6 bases, with 14 bases left in between. Germline CDR1 and CDR2: MNHEY and SVGAGI. The CDR3: CASRGAGFHGYTF. CDR3 DNA sequence: TGTGCCAGCAGAGGGGCTGGGTTCCATGGCTACACCTTC.

The chain has TRBV20-1 and TRBJ2-7, with TRBD1 identical over 7 bases. Trimming took 3 bases from V and 5 from J; bases not matched to a gene: 4. This CDR3 region has 12 residues. Looked up from germline, CDR1 is DFQATT and CDR2 is SNEGSKA (reference sequence). CDR3 sequence: CSARDRRNEQYF. CDR3 bases: TGCAGTGCTAGGGACAGGCGGAACGAGCAGTACTTC.

The J gene is TRBJ1-1, the V gene TRBV7-9, with 8 bases fitting TRBD1. V dropped 6 bases and J dropped 0; count of bases not matched to a gene: 6. CDR1 and CDR2 from the germline V gene are SEHNR and FQNEAQ (reference sequence). The CDR3 totals 15 residues. The CDR3 here is CASRPGTGLNTEAFF. The CDR3 bases are TGTGCCAGCAGGCCCGGGACAGGCCTGAACACTGAAGCTTTCTTT.

This clonotype was seen a handful of times. The chain has TRBV4-1 and TRBJ2-3, with 9 bases that match TRBD1. Germline values: CDR1 MGHRA, CDR2 YSYEKL. The V segment lost 4 bases and the J segment 5 bases; nucleotides outside the gene matches: 10. The CDR3 consists of 16 residues. CDR3 sequence: CASSPGTGLAIDTQYF. The CDR3, as DNA: TGCGCCAGCAGCCCCGGGACAGGGTTAGCTATAGATACGCAGTATTTT.

V usage is TRBV5-1 and J usage is TRBJ1-2, with TRBD1 matching 8 bases. Per the germline V gene, CDR1 is SGHRS and CDR2 is YFSETQ. Trimming removed 2 bases from V and 3 bases from J; junction bases left unmatched: 6. The CDR3 consists of 15 residues. The CDR3 DNA sequence: TGCGCCAGCAGCTTAGGCGGGACAGGTTACTATGGCTACACCTTC. Translation: CASSLGGTGYYGYTF.

This clonotype has just a few counts. This chain connects TRBV20-1 to TRBJ2-7; tentatively, D is TRBD2 (6 bases). Trimming pared 1 base from V and 7 bases from J, leaving 17 bases between. Germline loops: CDR1 DFQATT, CDR2 SNEGSKA (reference sequence). The CDR3 length is 14 residues. CDR3 sequence: CSARVMDYRGEQYF. The CDR3, as DNA: TGCAGTGCTAGAGTTATGGACTACCGGGGGGAGCAGTACTTC.